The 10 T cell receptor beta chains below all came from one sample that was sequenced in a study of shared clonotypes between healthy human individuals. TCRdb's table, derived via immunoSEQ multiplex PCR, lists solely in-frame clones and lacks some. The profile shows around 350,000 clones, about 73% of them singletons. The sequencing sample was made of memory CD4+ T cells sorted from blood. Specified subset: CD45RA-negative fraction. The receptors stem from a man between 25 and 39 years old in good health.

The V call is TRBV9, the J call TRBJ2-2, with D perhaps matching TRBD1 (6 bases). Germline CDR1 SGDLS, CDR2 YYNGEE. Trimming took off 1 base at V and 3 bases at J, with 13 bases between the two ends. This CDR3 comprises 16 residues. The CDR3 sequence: CASSVLAGEYTGELFF. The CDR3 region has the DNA TGTGCCAGCAGCGTACTGGCAGGGGAATACACCGGGGAGCTGTTTTTT.

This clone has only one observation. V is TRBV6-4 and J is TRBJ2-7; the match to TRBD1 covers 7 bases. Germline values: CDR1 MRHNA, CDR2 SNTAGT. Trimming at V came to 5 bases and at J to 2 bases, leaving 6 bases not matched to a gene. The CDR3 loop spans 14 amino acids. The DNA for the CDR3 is TGTGCCAGCAGTAAAGGGACAGCGACCTACGAGCAGTACTTC. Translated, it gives CASSKGTATYEQYF.

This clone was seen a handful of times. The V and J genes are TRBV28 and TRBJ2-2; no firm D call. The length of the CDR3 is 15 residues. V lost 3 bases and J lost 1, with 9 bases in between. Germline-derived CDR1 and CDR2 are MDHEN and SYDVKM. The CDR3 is CASSFARMNTGELFF. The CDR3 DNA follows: TGTGCCAGCAGTTTCGCCAGGATGAACACCGGGGAGCTGTTTTTT.

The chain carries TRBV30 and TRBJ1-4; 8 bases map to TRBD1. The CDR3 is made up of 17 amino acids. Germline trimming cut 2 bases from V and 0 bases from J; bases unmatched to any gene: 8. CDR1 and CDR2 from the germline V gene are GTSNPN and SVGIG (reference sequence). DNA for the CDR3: TGTGCCTGGAGTTCCGCCGGGACAGGAGCAACTAATGAAAAACTGTTTTTT. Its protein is CAWSSAGTGATNEKLFF. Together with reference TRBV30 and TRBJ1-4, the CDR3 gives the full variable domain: SQTIHQWPATLVQPVGSPLSLECTVEGTSNPNLYWYRQAAGRGLQLLFYSVGIGQISSEVPQNLSASRPQDRQFILSSKKLLLSDSGFYLCAWSSAGTGATNEKLFFGSGTQLSVL.

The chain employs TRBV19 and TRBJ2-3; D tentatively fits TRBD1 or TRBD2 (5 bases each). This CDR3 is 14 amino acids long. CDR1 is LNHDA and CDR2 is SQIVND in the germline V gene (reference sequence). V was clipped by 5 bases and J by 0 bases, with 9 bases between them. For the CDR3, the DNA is TGTGCCAGTAGTCGGGGACCCAGCACAGATACGCAGTATTTT. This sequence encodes CASSRGPSTDTQYF.

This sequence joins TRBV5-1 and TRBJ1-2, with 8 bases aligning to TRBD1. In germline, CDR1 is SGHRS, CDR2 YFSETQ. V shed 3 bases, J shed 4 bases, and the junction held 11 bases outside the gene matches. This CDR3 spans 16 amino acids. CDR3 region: CASSSSSGGASYGYTF. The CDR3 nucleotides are TGCGCCAGCAGCTCGTCCTCAGGGGGCGCGTCCTATGGCTACACCTTC.

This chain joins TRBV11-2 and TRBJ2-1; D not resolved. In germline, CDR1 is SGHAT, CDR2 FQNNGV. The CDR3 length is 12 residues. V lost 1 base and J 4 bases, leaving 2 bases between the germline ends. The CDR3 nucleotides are TGTGCCAGCAGCTTAGCTTACAATGAGCAGTTCTTC. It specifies CASSLAYNEQFF.

The CDR3 DNA sequence: TGTGCCAGCTCACTCCCGGGACAGCAAGAGACCCAGTACTTC. Its protein product is CASSLPGQQETQYF. The chain links TRBV18 to TRBJ2-5; the match to TRBD1 covers 7 bases. Germline V gene lookup returns CDR1 KGHSH and CDR2 LQKENI. The CDR3 totals 14 residues. Trimming at V came to 4 bases and at J to 2 bases, leaving 4 bases not matched to a gene.

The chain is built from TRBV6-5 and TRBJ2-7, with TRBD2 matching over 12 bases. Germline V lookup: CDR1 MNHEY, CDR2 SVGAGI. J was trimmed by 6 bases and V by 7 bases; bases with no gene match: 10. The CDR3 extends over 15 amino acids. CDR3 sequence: CASTKILAGGLEQYF. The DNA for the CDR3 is TGTGCCAGCACCAAGATTCTAGCGGGAGGGCTCGAGCAGTACTTC.

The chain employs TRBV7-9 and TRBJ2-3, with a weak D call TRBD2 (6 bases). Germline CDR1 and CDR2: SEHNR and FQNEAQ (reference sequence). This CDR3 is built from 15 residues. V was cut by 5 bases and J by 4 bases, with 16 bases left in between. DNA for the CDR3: TGTGCCAGCAGCCAGACTAGTGGGGAGGCAGATACGCAGTATTTT. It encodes CASSQTSGEADTQYF.